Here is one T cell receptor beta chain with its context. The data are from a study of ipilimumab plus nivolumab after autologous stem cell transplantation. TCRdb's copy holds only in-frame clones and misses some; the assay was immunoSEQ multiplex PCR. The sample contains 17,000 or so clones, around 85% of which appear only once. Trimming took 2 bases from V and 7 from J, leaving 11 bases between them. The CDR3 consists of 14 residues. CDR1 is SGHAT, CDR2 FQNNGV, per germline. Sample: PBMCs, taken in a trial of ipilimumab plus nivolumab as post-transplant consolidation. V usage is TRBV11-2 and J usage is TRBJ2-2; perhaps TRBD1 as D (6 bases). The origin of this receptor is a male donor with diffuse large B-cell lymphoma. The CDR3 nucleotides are TGTGCCAGCAGCTTATCCTGGGGGCACGGGGAGCTGTTTTTT. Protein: CASSLSWGHGELFF.